These 6 T cell receptor beta chains share one sample of origin, sequenced in a study of T cell changes during pregnancy in multiple sclerosis. Clones were sequenced by immunoSEQ multiplex PCR, and TCRdb holds only the in-frame ones, with some missing. Of roughly 41,000 clones in the sample, 85% to 90% were seen once. The specimen comprised CD8+ T cells from peripheral blood mononuclear cells, sampled in the third trimester of pregnancy. All receptors come from a female donor with multiple sclerosis, enrolled in a pregnancy study.

In this sample, this clone turned up once. The rearrangement links TRBV7-9 to TRBJ2-3; 10 nucleotides match TRBD2. The V and J ends lost 4 bases and 4 bases, in that order; junction bases with no gene match: 8. Germline V gene data show CDR1 as SEHNR and CDR2 as FQNEAQ (reference sequence). CDR3 size: 16 residues. The CDR3 DNA follows: TGTGCCAGCAGCTCGGTGAGCGGGGGGGGCCCAGATACGCAGTATTTT. It encodes CASSSVSGGGPDTQYF.

The J gene is TRBJ1-1, the V gene TRBV18, with D perhaps TRBD1 (5 bases). The V and J ends lost 6 bases and 1 base respectively, with 18 bases between them. CDR1 and CDR2 from the germline V gene are KGHSH and LQKENI. The CDR3 sequence is 16 residues long. CDR3 DNA sequence: TGTGCCAGCTCCCCCCAAGGGCGGGGCGGGAACACTGAAGCTTTCTTT. It yields the protein CASSPQGRGGNTEAFF.

The chain employs TRBV7-9 and TRBJ1-2; possibly TRBD1 for D (5 bases). The CDR3 consists of 14 residues. The V gene lost 7 bases and the J gene lost 4 bases, with 16 bases spanning the gap. The germline CDR1 and CDR2 sequences are SEHNR and FQNEAQ (reference sequence). The CDR3 loop reads CASNPPGQIYGYTF. The DNA for the CDR3 is TGTGCCAGCAACCCCCCAGGGCAGATCTATGGCTACACCTTC.

Written as DNA, the CDR3 is TGTGCCAGTAGCGGGGGGGGCAGCCTCTTTAGCAATCAGCCCCAGCATTTT. It codes for CASSGGGSLFSNQPQHF. The chain combines TRBV19 with TRBJ1-5, with D perhaps TRBD1 (6 bases). CDR1 is LNHDA and CDR2 is SQIVND in the germline V gene (reference sequence). This CDR3 is 17 amino acids long. Trimming removed 6 bases at V and 0 bases at J, with 18 bases between.

The rearrangement uses TRBV27 and TRBJ1-5, with D possibly TRBD1 on 5 matching bases. The V end was cut by 2 bases, the J end by 0 bases, with 5 bases between. The germline V gene has CDR1 MNHEY and CDR2 SMNVEV (reference sequence). The CDR3 spans 14 residues. The CDR3 loop reads CASSLRGSNQPQHF. The CDR3 DNA follows: TGTGCCAGCAGTTTAAGGGGTAGCAATCAGCCCCAGCATTTT.

The rearrangement uses TRBV11-2 and TRBJ2-3; perhaps TRBD2 as D (7 bases). The CDR3 contains 16 residues. V was clipped by 3 bases and J by 0 bases, with 13 bases between them. Germline CDR1 is SGHAT and CDR2 is FQNNGV. Written as DNA, the CDR3 is TGTGCCAGCAGCTTTAGGGGGAGGGATAGCACAGATACGCAGTATTTT. Protein product: CASSFRGRDSTDTQYF. The full variable domain, in which reference TRBV11-2 and TRBJ2-3 provide the parts outside the CDR3, is EAGVAQSPRYKIIEKRQSVAFWCNPISGHATLYWYQQILGQGPKLLIQFQNNGVVDDSQLPKDRFSAERLKGVDSTLKIQPAKLEDSAVYLCASSFRGRDSTDTQYFGPGTRLTVL.